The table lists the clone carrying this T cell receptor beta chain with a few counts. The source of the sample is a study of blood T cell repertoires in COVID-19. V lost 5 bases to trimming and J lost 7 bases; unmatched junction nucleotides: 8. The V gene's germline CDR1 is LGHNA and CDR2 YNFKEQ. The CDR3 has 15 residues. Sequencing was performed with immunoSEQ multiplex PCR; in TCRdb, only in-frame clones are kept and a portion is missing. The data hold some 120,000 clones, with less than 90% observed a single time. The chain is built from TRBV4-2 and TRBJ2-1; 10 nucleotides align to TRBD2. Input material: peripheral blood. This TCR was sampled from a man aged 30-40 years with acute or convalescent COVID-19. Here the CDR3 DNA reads TGTGCCAGCAGCAGCTTAGCGGGAGGTACGAATGAGCAGTTCTTC. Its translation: CASSSLAGGTNEQFF.